A selection of T cell receptor beta chains follows, all from one sample in a study of blood T cell repertoires in COVID-19. Sequencing was performed with immunoSEQ multiplex PCR; in TCRdb, only in-frame clones are kept and a portion is missing. The table shows about 300,000 clones, with roughly 90% occurring only once. Sequencing was performed on peripheral blood. These receptors were taken from a man aged 18 to 29 who had recovered from COVID-19. Both conserved end residues are part of each CDR3. Each record gives: V gene, J gene, CDR3 protein.

V: TRBV6-5
J: TRBJ1-1
CDR3: CASSYNSSPNTEAFF

V: TRBV16
J: TRBJ2-2
CDR3: CASSQSPSGELFF

V: TRBV4-1
J: TRBJ1-5
CDR3: CASSQEWTGKHQPQHF

V: TRBV6-2/TRBV6-3
J: TRBJ2-5
CDR3: CASSPTSGETQYF

V: TRBV9
J: TRBJ1-6
CDR3: CASSVGQGHNSPLHF

V: TRBV27
J: TRBJ2-1
CDR3: CASSSHRGEQFF

V: TRBV29-1
J: TRBJ2-6
CDR3: CSATVSGANVLTF

V: TRBV7-2
J: TRBJ2-7
CDR3: CASSPPGQVGFSEQYF

V: TRBV20-1
J: TRBJ1-1
CDR3: CSARWAPEAFF

V: TRBV11-2
J: TRBJ2-1
CDR3: CASSLGGGINEQFF

V: TRBV5-8
J: TRBJ2-7
CDR3: CASSNRTGGSYEQYF

V: TRBV6-1
J: TRBJ2-2
CDR3: CASSEQGLSGELFF

V: TRBV30
J: TRBJ1-2
CDR3: CAWTRLPGGIQGYTF

V: TRBV2
J: TRBJ1-1
CDR3: CASSPQVEAFF

V: TRBV5-1
J: TRBJ1-1
CDR3: CASSAQGAGTEAFF

V: TRBV3-1/TRBV3-2
J: TRBJ1-1
CDR3: CASSLTRGTEAFF

V: TRBV19
J: TRBJ1-1
CDR3: CASGQDLNTEAFF

V: TRBV12-3/TRBV12-4
J: TRBJ2-1
CDR3: CASSPLGLEQFF

V: TRBV2
J: TRBJ2-4
CDR3: CASSESAGGSRNIQYF

V: TRBV9
J: TRBJ1-3
CDR3: CASSYSGHGNTIYF

V: TRBV3-1/TRBV3-2
J: TRBJ2-7
CDR3: CASSQQLAGLSYEQYF

V: TRBV18
J: TRBJ1-5
CDR3: CASSPSGTVNQPQHF

V: TRBV29-1
J: TRBJ1-1
CDR3: CSVGAGGAGTEAFF

V: TRBV19
J: TRBJ2-1
CDR3: CASSLPRLAGYYNEQFF

V: TRBV6-5
J: TRBJ2-3
CDR3: CASSAGGQDTQYF

V: TRBV6-5
J: TRBJ1-1
CDR3: CASSTGRDLGTEAFF

V: TRBV18
J: TRBJ2-1
CDR3: CASSPSRLAGRSSYNEQFF

V: TRBV3-1/TRBV3-2
J: TRBJ2-5
CDR3: CASSHPGLAGGSETQYF

V: TRBV6-4
J: TRBJ1-6
CDR3: CASRPGQGSSPLHF

V: TRBV27
J: TRBJ1-2
CDR3: CASSGGTGVDGYTF

V: TRBV7-2
J: TRBJ1-1
CDR3: CASRQRGTGANTEAFF

V: TRBV5-8
J: TRBJ2-3
CDR3: CATAADTQYF

V: TRBV27
J: TRBJ2-7
CDR3: CASSPQGNEQYF

V: TRBV13
J: TRBJ2-5
CDR3: CASRPWGEEKTQYF

V: TRBV7-2
J: TRBJ1-2
CDR3: CASSLARGQSYGYTF

V: TRBV2
J: TRBJ2-2
CDR3: CASSVDRGNTGELFF

V: TRBV19
J: TRBJ2-5
CDR3: CASSGWDRDQETQYF

V: TRBV6-2/TRBV6-3
J: TRBJ1-1
CDR3: CASSYPWTSGGDEAFF

V: TRBV7-8
J: TRBJ2-5
CDR3: CASSPSTGVGETQYF

V: TRBV9
J: TRBJ2-1
CDR3: CASSVANKRSYNEQFF

V: TRBV11-2
J: TRBJ2-3
CDR3: CASRGRDWAPREEQYF

V: TRBV3-1/TRBV3-2
J: TRBJ2-1
CDR3: CASSPSSGTSGGTQFF

V: TRBV19
J: TRBJ2-2
CDR3: CASSIWDRGNTGELFF

V: TRBV9
J: TRBJ2-1
CDR3: CASSPRGYNEQFF

V: TRBV27
J: TRBJ1-2
CDR3: CASKDGSSYTF

V: TRBV19
J: TRBJ1-1
CDR3: CASSNARGAGNTEAFF

V: TRBV6-5
J: TRBJ1-1
CDR3: CASSYTMVGVGTEAFF